The 9 T cell receptor beta chains listed next were all sequenced from one sample in a study of blood T cell repertoires in COVID-19. Produced via immunoSEQ multiplex PCR; TCRdb's table is partial and in-frame only. The data show under 250,000 clones, roughly 85% seen once. Sequencing input: PBMCs or T cells enriched from blood (not recorded which). These receptors all stem from a woman in her 50s with acute COVID-19.

This clone was seen once. The CDR3 loop is CASSSGSEGDLNGYTF. Here the CDR3 DNA reads TGTGCCAGCAGCTCGGGCTCGGAGGGAGACCTGAATGGCTACACCTTC. V gene TRBV5-4 combines with J gene TRBJ1-2; D ambiguous. This CDR3 has 16 residues. Trimming removed 3 bases from V and 6 bases from J, with 21 bases in between. From germline, CDR1 is SGHNT and CDR2 YYREEE (reference sequence).

This chain connects TRBV3-1 (or the pseudogene TRBV3-2) to TRBJ1-2; TRBD1 aligns across 9 bases. The germline V gene has CDR1 LGHDT and CDR2 YNNKEL (reference sequence). V shed 2 bases and J 4 bases; nucleotides not matched to a gene: 8. There are 16 residues in the CDR3. This CDR3 is CASSQTKQGAGYGYTF. The CDR3 DNA follows: TGTGCCAGCAGCCAAACGAAACAGGGGGCCGGCTATGGCTACACCTTC.

This clone has a single count. The rearrangement joins TRBV18 to TRBJ2-5; no clear D. CDR1 is KGHSH and CDR2 is LQKENI in the germline V gene. V was shortened by 3 bases and J by 3 bases, with 8 bases between the two germline ends. CDR3 size: 13 residues. As DNA, the CDR3 is TGTGCCAGCTCACCTCCCAGCGAAGAGACCCAGTACTTC. Its protein product is CASSPPSEETQYF.

The rearrangement uses TRBV5-1 and TRBJ1-4; D might be TRBD1 (6 bases). The CDR3 loop spans 14 amino acids. Trimming left V 0 bases short and J 8 bases short, with 11 bases between. The germline V gene encodes CDR1 SGHRS and CDR2 YFSETQ. The CDR3 region is CASSLDRVEEKLFF. DNA of the CDR3: TGCGCCAGCAGCTTGGACAGGGTGGAGGAAAAACTGTTTTTT.

The chain combines TRBV5-1 with TRBJ1-1; no definite D call. CDR1 and CDR2 (germline): SGHRS, YFSETQ. CDR3 length: 15 amino acids. The V end was cut by 0 bases, the J end by 1 base, with 10 bases between. Written as DNA, the CDR3 is TGCGCCAGCAGCTTGGTTCAGGTTGGGAACACTGAAGCTTTCTTT. It translates to CASSLVQVGNTEAFF.

V and J are TRBV7-9 and TRBJ1-2; the D gene is possibly TRBD1 (6 bases). Germline values: CDR1 SEHNR, CDR2 FQNEAQ (reference sequence). The V gene lost 10 bases and the J gene lost 3 bases, with 12 bases spanning the gap. This CDR3 spans 12 amino acids. The CDR3 spells CANLQGDYGYTF. The CDR3 region has the DNA TGTGCCAACTTACAGGGTGACTATGGCTACACCTTC. Full variable domain (rest looked up from reference TRBV7-9 and TRBJ1-2): DTGVSQNPRHKITKRGQNVTFRCDPISEHNRLYWYRQTLGQGPEFLTYFQNEAQLEKSRLLSDRFSAERPKGSFSTLEIQRTEQGDSAMYLCANLQGDYGYTFGSGTRLTVV.

The rearrangement uses TRBV6-5 and TRBJ1-3, with D tentatively TRBD1 (5 bases). Deletions cut 4 bases from V and 2 bases from J, with 15 bases between. CDR3 length: 16 residues. Per the germline V gene, CDR1 is MNHEY and CDR2 is SVGAGI. The CDR3 here is CASSSKQVLTGNTIYF. The CDR3 bases are TGTGCCAGCAGTTCAAAACAGGTCCTGACTGGAAACACCATATATTTT.

The rearrangement links TRBV5-1 to TRBJ2-3, with 11 bases matching TRBD2. This CDR3 contains 17 residues. CDR1 is SGHRS, CDR2 YFSETQ, per germline. The V gene end was trimmed by 3 bases and the J gene end by 2 bases; junction bases not matched to a gene: 8. The CDR3: CASSWRTSGGDTDTQYF. In DNA, the CDR3 is TGCGCCAGCAGCTGGAGAACTAGCGGGGGAGACACAGATACGCAGTATTTT.

This chain uses TRBV19 with TRBJ1-1; perhaps TRBD1 as D (5 bases). Germline CDR1 is LNHDA and CDR2 is SQIVND (reference sequence). The CDR3 has 14 residues. V shed 3 bases and J shed 1 base, with 9 bases lying between them. The CDR3 here is CASSMAGQNTEAFF. DNA for the CDR3: TGTGCCAGTAGTATGGCGGGGCAGAACACTGAAGCTTTCTTT.